Listed below are T cell receptor beta chains from one sample, sequenced in a study of T-cell memory formation after mild COVID-19. TCRdb itself ran the 5' RACE reads through MiXCR, one entry per CDR3 protein. Among about 100,000 distinct CDR3 sequences listed, over 8.5% were seen once. Source material: PBMCs or a T cell subset sorted from them (not recorded which). The receptors shown here come from a man aged 18 to 35 who had mild COVID-19 (a few samples of this study predate the infection). Cell type and time point are not known. The CDR3 runs from the conserved cysteine through the conserved F or W. D genes are given only for firm matches. Clone size is not always given. Where it is, it says once, few, many or a class for expanded clones.

D	V	J	size	DNA	CDR3
.	TRBV10-3	TRBJ2-3	few	TGTGCCATCAGTGATGTGACAAACCGCACAGATACGCAGTATTTT	CAISDVTNRTDTQYF
.	TRBV7-9	TRBJ2-3	few	TGTGCCAGCAGCTTATCGGAGGGGGAGGAGACAGATACGCAGTATTTT	CASSLSEGEETDTQYF
.	TRBV29-1	TRBJ1-2	.	TGCAGCGCCGAGGCAGGGTCTTTCGGGGATGGCTACACCTTC	CSAEAGSFGDGYTF
.	TRBV6-1	TRBJ2-1	few	TGTGCCAGCAGAACGGGGAGCTCCTACAATGAGCAGTTCTTC	CASRTGSSYNEQFF
TRBD2	TRBV4-1	TRBJ2-1	.	TGCGCCAGCAGCCCCCCTAGCGGCGAAAACAATGAGCAGTTCTTC	CASSPPSGENNEQFF
TRBD1	TRBV12-5	TRBJ2-7	.	TGTGCTAGTGGTGCGGGACAGGCCTACGAGCAGTACTTC	CASGAGQAYEQYF
.	TRBV9	TRBJ2-7	few	TGTGCCAGCAGCGTAGAGGCAGGGACGTCCTACGAGCAGTACTTC	CASSVEAGTSYEQYF
.	TRBV5-1	TRBJ2-3	.	TGCGCCAGCAGCCCCCGGGGCGGACCGGCAGATACGCAGTATTTT	CASSPRGGPADTQYF
TRBD1	TRBV7-9	TRBJ1-1	few	TGTGCCAGCAGCCCCCCGGACAGGTTGGGCACTGAAGCTTTCTTT	CASSPPDRLGTEAFF
TRBD1	TRBV24-1	TRBJ2-6	.	TGTGCCACCAGTGGGCCGGGACAGGGGACTTCCGGGGCCAACGTCCTGACTTTC	CATSGPGQGTSGANVLTF
.	TRBV5-6	TRBJ2-5	few	TGTGCCAGCACCCTTGATAGGGAGGAGACCCAGTACTTC	CASTLDREETQYF
TRBD2	TRBV6-5	TRBJ2-3	.	TGTGCCAGCAGTTATGGGAGCGGGGGCACAGATACGCAGTATTTT	CASSYGSGGTDTQYF